These 18 T cell receptor beta chains came from one sample sequenced in a study of T cells in Graves' hyperthyroidism and ophthalmopathy. Template material for amplifying TCR beta CDR3 regions consisted of RNA transcripts. The TCR CDR3 first-round RT-PCR relied on the HTBI primer set. TCRdb ran MiXCR on the multiplex PCR reads and lists one entry per CDR3 protein. The sample includes 530,000 or so distinct CDR3 sequences, 17% of them seen just once. The specimen was blood. The receptors shown here come from a woman aged 18-35 years with Graves' ophthalmopathy.

For this clonotype: This may stem from a read error, because a much larger clone lies one nucleotide away. The CDR3 end shows no conserved phenylalanine or tryptophan, and so a read error is likely. The chain combines TRBV20-1 with TRBJ2-7; D remains ambiguous. Germline CDR1 is DFQATT and CDR2 is SNEGSKA (reference sequence). Deletions cut 2 bases from V and 3 bases from J, with 2 bases between. The length of the CDR3 is 10 residues. CDR3 sequence: CSARIYEQYL. The CDR3 coding sequence is TGCAGTGCTAGAATCTACGAGCAGTACCTC.

This clonotype was seen many times. The V gene is TRBV12-3 or TRBV12-4, the J gene TRBJ2-3, with no clear D. This CDR3 has 14 residues. V was cut by 3 bases and J by 5 bases, with 12 bases left in between. CDR3 protein: CASSLRRRQDTQYF. In DNA form, the CDR3 reads TGTGCCAGCAGTTTGCGGCGGCGACAAGATACGCAGTATTTT.

The table lists this clonotype with many counts. The chain links TRBV7-3 to TRBJ2-5; 9 bases fit TRBD1. From germline, CDR1 is SGHTA and CDR2 FQGTGA. The CDR3 is 16 amino acids. The junction had 3 bases not matched to a gene; V was cut back by 0 bases and J by 1 base. The CDR3 nucleotides read TGTGCCAGCAGCTTAACCCGACAGGGGGGCCAAGAGACCCAGTACTTC. This codes for CASSLTRQGGQETQYF.

This clonotype was observed at least ten times. The junction does not match germline at one end; this may be a read error. The rearrangement joins TRBV28 to TRBJ2-1; D possibly corresponds to TRBD2 (5 bases). This CDR3 is built from 14 residues. Germline V gene lookup returns CDR1 MDHEN and CDR2 SYDVKM. CDR3 region: CASGSFRSYDEQFF. CDR3 sequence (DNA): TGTGCCAGCGGGAGTTTTAGGTCCTACGATGAGCAGTTCTTC.

V usage is TRBV28 and J usage is TRBJ2-3; 8 bases are a match to TRBD2. Germline V gene sequence: CDR1 MDHEN, CDR2 SYDVKM. V lost 8 bases, J lost 2 bases, and 12 bases stayed unmatched. The CDR3 has 16 amino acids. This CDR3 is CASSYGEREYTDTQYF. DNA for the CDR3: TGTGCCAGCTCCTACGGGGAGCGGGAGTACACAGATACGCAGTATTTT.

In its sample, this clonotype was seen a few times. This chain connects TRBV28 to TRBJ1-5, with D perhaps matching TRBD1 (6 bases). The CDR3 is 13 amino acids. The germline V and J ends were trimmed by 6 bases and 3 bases, with 9 bases remaining between them. Germline CDR1 is MDHEN and CDR2 is SYDVKM. The chain's CDR3 is CASRTGFNQPQHF. CDR3 in DNA: TGTGCCAGCAGAACAGGGTTCAATCAGCCCCAGCATTTT.

This clonotype was seen a handful of times. The rearrangement links TRBV9 to TRBJ2-1, with 7 bases matching TRBD2. The germline V gene has CDR1 SGDLS and CDR2 YYNGEE. V lost 0 bases and J lost 5; bases outside the gene matches: 11. The CDR3 consists of 17 residues. CDR3 nucleotide sequence: TGTGCCAGCAGCGTAGCTGGGGGTGGGCTAGCGGACAATGAGCAGTTCTTC. Its protein is CASSVAGGGLADNEQFF.

In its sample, this clonotype was seen many times. This sequence joins TRBV13 and TRBJ1-1; unclear D gene. Deletions cut 7 bases from V and 3 bases from J, with 15 bases between. In germline, CDR1 is PRHDT, CDR2 FYEKMQ (reference sequence). This CDR3 has 14 amino acids. CDR3 protein: CASIGVDGDTEAFF. The CDR3, as DNA: TGTGCCAGCATCGGTGTGGATGGGGACACTGAAGCTTTCTTT. The full variable domain, in which reference TRBV13 and TRBJ1-1 provide the parts outside the CDR3, is AAGVIQSPRHLIKEKRETATLKCYPIPRHDTVYWYQQGPGQDPQFLISFYEKMQSDKGSIPDRFSAQQFSDYHSELNMSSLELGDSALYFCASIGVDGDTEAFFGQGTRLTVV.

This clonotype was picked up many times. V and J are TRBV2 and TRBJ2-7, with 7 bases matching TRBD2. Trimming removed 7 bases from V and 3 bases from J; junction bases left unmatched: 6. The CDR3 sequence is 13 residues long. CDR1 and CDR2 (germline): SNHLY, FYNNEI. CDR3 in amino acids: CASIGGSGYEQYF. CDR3 in DNA: TGTGCCAGCATAGGCGGGAGTGGCTACGAGCAGTACTTC.

J is TRBJ1-1 and V is TRBV29-1; 8 bases agree with TRBD1. CDR3 size: 12 residues. V trimming: 4 bases; J trimming: 4 bases; junction bases outside the gene matches: 2. Germline V gene sequence: CDR1 SQVTM, CDR2 ANQGSEA. The CDR3 DNA reads TGCAGCGTTGTTCAGGGGGCCACTGAAGCTTTCTTT. Protein: CSVVQGATEAFF.

This clonotype has only a few counts. The chain combines TRBV5-1 with TRBJ2-7, with D possibly being TRBD2 (6 bases). Trimming took off 0 bases at V and 4 bases at J, with 23 bases between the two ends. The CDR3 length is 18 residues. Germline CDR1 and CDR2: SGHRS and YFSETQ. The CDR3 sequence is CASSLGKLAQAGGYEQYF. CDR3 nucleotide sequence: TGCGCCAGCAGCTTGGGGAAACTAGCACAGGCTGGGGGTTACGAGCAGTACTTC.

This clonotype was observed a few times. V gene TRBV10-2 combines with J gene TRBJ2-2, with D possibly matching TRBD1 (6 bases). There are 16 residues in the CDR3. Trimming took off 2 bases at V and 2 bases at J, with 12 bases between the two ends. Germline V CDR1 and CDR2: WSHSY, SAAADI. The CDR3 DNA is TGCGCCAGCAGTGAGCTCAGGACAGTTAACACCGGGGAGCTGTTTTTT. This translates into CASSELRTVNTGELFF.

This clonotype has at least ten counts. The rearrangement joins TRBV30 to TRBJ2-2; no definite D call. The CDR3 is made up of 15 amino acids. Between the trimmed V and J ends, which lost 0 bases and 6 bases, there was a span of 14 bases. From germline, CDR1 is GTSNPN and CDR2 SVGIG (reference sequence). The CDR3 region is CAWSVTEPGPGELFF. The CDR3, as DNA: TGTGCCTGGAGTGTAACTGAGCCAGGCCCCGGGGAGCTGTTTTTT.

This clonotype was counted ten times or more. The CDR3: CASSFTGRGDTEAFF. The CDR3 DNA follows: TGTGCCAGCAGCTTTACCGGGAGGGGAGACACTGAAGCTTTCTTT. The chain is built from TRBV11-2 and TRBJ1-1; a weak D match, TRBD1 (5 bases). Deletions cut 3 bases from V and 3 bases from J, with 14 bases between. This CDR3 has 15 amino acids. Germline V gene sequence: CDR1 SGHAT, CDR2 FQNNGV.

At least ten counts were recorded for this clonotype. The V gene is TRBV5-8, the J gene TRBJ2-5; D remains ambiguous. This CDR3 spans 12 amino acids. CDR1 SGHTS and CDR2 YDEGEE come from the germline V gene. Trimming cost V 3 bases and J 1 base, with 4 bases left between them. For the CDR3, the DNA is TGTGCCAGCAGCTGGTTCCAAGAGACCCAGTACTTC. Translating gives CASSWFQETQYF. Variable domain in full (rest from reference TRBV5-8 and TRBJ2-5): EAGVTQSPTHLIKTRGQQATLRCSPISGHTSVYWYQQALGLGLQFLLWYDEGEERNRGNFPPRFSGRQFPNYSSELNVNALELEDSALYLCASSWFQETQYFGPGTRLLVL.

Of note for this clonotype: A read error may be the cause here, since a much bigger clone is one base away. The chain carries TRBV2 and TRBJ2-2; TRBD2 might be the D (6 bases). CDR1 and CDR2 (germline): SNHLY, FYNNEI. There are 18 residues in the CDR3. The CDR3 DNA follows: TGTGCCAGCAGTGAAACGAAAGGCCTAGCGTACGACACCGGGGAGCTGCTTTTT. It specifies CASSETKGLAYDTGELLF.

This clonotype was found a few times. J is TRBJ2-1 and V is TRBV20-1; a possible D gene is TRBD2 (5 bases). The V end lost 3 bases, the J end lost 4 bases, and 13 bases lay between the germline ends. This CDR3 comprises 14 residues. Germline CDR1 DFQATT, CDR2 SNEGSKA (reference sequence). The CDR3 DNA follows: TGCAGTGCTAGTGACGGACTCAGATACAATGAGCAGTTCTTC. Its protein product is CSASDGLRYNEQFF.

This clonotype has a count of ten or more. V is TRBV30 and J is TRBJ1-2, with D perhaps matching TRBD1 (5 bases). The CDR3 spans 11 residues. Trimming cost V 2 bases and J 8 bases, with 9 bases left between them. CDR1 is GTSNPN and CDR2 is SVGIG in the germline V gene (reference sequence). CDR3 nucleotide sequence: TGTGCCTGGAGTAACTGGGGGGGCTACACCTTC. Translated: CAWSNWGGYTF.